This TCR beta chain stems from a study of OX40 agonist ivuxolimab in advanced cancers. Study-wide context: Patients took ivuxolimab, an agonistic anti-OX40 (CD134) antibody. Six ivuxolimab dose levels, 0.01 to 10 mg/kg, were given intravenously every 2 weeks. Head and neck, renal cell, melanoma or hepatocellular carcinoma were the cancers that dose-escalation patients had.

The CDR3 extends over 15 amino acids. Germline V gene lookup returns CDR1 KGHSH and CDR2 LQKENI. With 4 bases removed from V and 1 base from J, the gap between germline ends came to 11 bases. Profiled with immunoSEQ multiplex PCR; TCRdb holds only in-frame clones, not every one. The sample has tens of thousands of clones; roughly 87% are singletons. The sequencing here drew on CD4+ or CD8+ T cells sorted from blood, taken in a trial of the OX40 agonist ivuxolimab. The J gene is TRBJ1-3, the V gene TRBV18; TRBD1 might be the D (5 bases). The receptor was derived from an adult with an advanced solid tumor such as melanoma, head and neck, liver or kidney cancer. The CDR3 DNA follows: TGTGCCAGCTCACTCCAGGCAGGGTCTGGAAACACCATATATTTT. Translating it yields CASSLQAGSGNTIYF.